A single sample is the source of the 6 T cell receptor beta chains below, sequenced in a study of blood T cells in healthy people across ages. Then a second PCR, running about 7 to 11 cycles, was carried out with a sample-barcoded 5' primer and a J-beta primer mix. One entry per CDR3 protein results from TCRdb running MiXCR on the 5' RACE reads. The repertoire holds around 1.7 million distinct CDR3 sequences, 28% seen once, with 7.7% in the top ten. What was sequenced was blood. Every receptor here comes from a woman between 25 and 40 years old in good health.

The chain combines TRBV3-1 with TRBJ2-5, with D possibly being TRBD2 (6 bases). This CDR3 is 14 amino acids long. Between the trimmed V and J ends, which lost 1 base and 5 bases, there was a span of 11 bases. Per germline, CDR1 LGHDT and CDR2 YNNKEL (reference sequence). The CDR3 nucleotides are TGTGCCAGCAGCCAAGGAGGGCTAGCGGAGACCCAGTACTTC. This codes for CASSQGGLAETQYF.

CDR3 loop: CASSPPDRDNSPLHF. The CDR3 DNA is TGTGCCAGCAGTCCCCCCGACAGGGATAATTCACCCCTCCACTTT. V gene TRBV28 combines with J gene TRBJ1-6, with 7 bases fitting TRBD1. CDR1 is MDHEN, CDR2 SYDVKM, per germline. Trimming removed 5 bases from V and 5 bases from J; junction bases left unmatched: 6. The CDR3 covers 15 residues.

The chain links TRBV7-2 to TRBJ2-7, with D possibly matching TRBD2 (6 bases). V gave up 1 base and J gave up 7 bases, with 20 bases separating them. CDR3 length: 16 amino acids. CDR1 SGHTA and CDR2 FQGNSA come from the germline V gene. CDR3 sequence: CASSLVRGNSYNEQYF. The CDR3 bases are TGTGCCAGCAGCTTAGTGCGCGGGAACTCCTACAATGAGCAGTACTTC.

In this sample, this clonotype turned up a few times. The rearrangement uses TRBV5-1 and TRBJ1-4; possibly TRBD1 for D (5 bases). V was pared by 4 bases and J by 5 bases, with 15 bases between. The CDR3 has 15 amino acids. The germline CDR1 and CDR2 sequences are SGHRS and YFSETQ. CDR3 nucleotides: TGCGCCAGCAGCCCGGAGGGACGGGCAAATGAAAAACTGTTTTTT. Its protein is CASSPEGRANEKLFF.

V gene TRBV27 combines with J gene TRBJ2-7; TRBD1 matches 8 bases. The CDR3 covers 13 residues. The germline CDR1 and CDR2 sequences are MNHEY and SMNVEV (reference sequence). V gave up 5 bases and J gave up 8 bases; unmatched junction bases: 8. CDR3 in amino acids: CASSPQGANQQYF. CDR3 bases: TGTGCCAGCAGTCCCCAGGGGGCAAACCAGCAGTACTTC.

V gene TRBV6-2 or TRBV6-3 combines with J gene TRBJ2-5; a possible D gene is TRBD1 (6 bases). CDR3 length equals 15 residues. Germline V gene lookup returns CDR1 MNHEY and CDR2 SVGEGT. The V and J ends lost 0 bases and 0 bases respectively, with 8 bases between them. The CDR3 DNA follows: TGTGCCAGCAGTTACTCCGCAGGGGACCAAGAGACCCAGTACTTC. It is translated as CASSYSAGDQETQYF.